This TCR beta chain originates from a study of blood T cell repertoires in COVID-19. CDR3 length equals 13 residues. The germline gives CDR1 SNHLY, CDR2 FYNNEI. Trimming pared 6 bases from V and 7 bases from J, leaving 15 bases between. Data came from immunoSEQ multiplex PCR; TCRdb stores just in-frame clones and leaves some out. The profile shows some 95,000 clones, roughly nine tenths of them singletons. Sequenced input: peripheral blood. The sequence came from a human donor with active COVID-19. The donor label of this sample is uncertain. The chain carries TRBV2 and TRBJ1-2, with D perhaps TRBD1 (5 bases). CDR3 sequence (DNA): TGTGCCAGCAGCGTCGGGAGGGGAGGTGGCTACACCTTC. It specifies CASSVGRGGGYTF.